Given below is one T cell receptor (beta chain) in context. The V gene's germline CDR1 is SNHLY and CDR2 FYNNEI. The CDR3 is 11 amino acids. J gave up 8 bases and V 10 bases, and 6 bases lay outside the gene matches. The data derive from a study of shared clonotypes between healthy human individuals. Study in general: Each donor's CD8 memory used one plate, CD8 naive two, each CD4 subset three.

The method was immunoSEQ multiplex PCR; TCRdb's version includes in-frame clones alone and lacks a portion of them. Of 550,000 to 750,000 clones detected, about 91% appear once; the ten largest clones hold 24%. Positively selected for CCR7, the CD45RO-negative cells used as naive CD8 cells excluded terminally differentiated effector memory CD45RA+ cells. Sequencing input: naive CD8+ T cells sorted from blood. This sequence was found in a man aged 25 to 40 in good health. This chain links TRBV2 with TRBJ1-2; 8 bases agree with TRBD1. The CDR3 is CANMDRAGYTF. CDR3 DNA: TGTGCCAACATGGACAGGGCAGGCTACACCTTC.